This note documents a single T cell receptor beta chain sequence. These data belong to a study of blood T cells in healthy people across ages. With a J-beta primer mix and a sample-barcoded 5' primer, a second PCR ran roughly 6 to 11 cycles. TCRdb re-called the 5' RACE reads with MiXCR, one entry per CDR3 protein. The table has 380,000 or so distinct CDR3 sequences, about 55% seen once; the top ten hold under 65%. V lost 2 bases, J lost 3 bases, and 5 bases lay in between. Germline V gene data show CDR1 as SGHTA and CDR2 as FQGNSA. The CDR3 covers 12 residues. Sequenced sample: blood. The rearrangement links TRBV7-2 to TRBJ2-7; no clear D. This receptor was taken from a man in his sixties in good health. CDR3 sequence: CASSLNNYEQYF. The DNA of the CDR3 is TGTGCCAGCAGCTTAAATAACTACGAGCAGTACTTC. The whole variable domain, remainder taken from reference TRBV7-2 and TRBJ2-7, is GAGVSQSPSNKVTEKGKDVELRCDPISGHTALYWYRQSLGQGLEFLIYFQGNSAPDKSGLPSDRFSAERTGGSVSTLTIQRTQQEDSAVYLCASSLNNYEQYFGPGTRLTVT.